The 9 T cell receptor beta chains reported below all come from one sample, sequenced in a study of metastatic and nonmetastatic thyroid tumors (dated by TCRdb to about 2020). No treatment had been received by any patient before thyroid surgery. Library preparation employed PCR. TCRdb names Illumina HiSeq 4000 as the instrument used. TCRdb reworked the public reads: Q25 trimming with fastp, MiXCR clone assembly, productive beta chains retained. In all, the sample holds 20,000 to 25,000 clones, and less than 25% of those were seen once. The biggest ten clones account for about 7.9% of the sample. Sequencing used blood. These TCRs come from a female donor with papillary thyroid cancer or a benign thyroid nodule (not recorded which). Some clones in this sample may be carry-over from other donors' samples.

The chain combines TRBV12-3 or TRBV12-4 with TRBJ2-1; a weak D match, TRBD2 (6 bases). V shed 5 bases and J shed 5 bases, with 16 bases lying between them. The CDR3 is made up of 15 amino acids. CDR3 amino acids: CASSHWLATHNEQFF. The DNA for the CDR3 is TGTGCCAGCAGTCATTGGCTAGCGACCCACAATGAGCAGTTCTTC.

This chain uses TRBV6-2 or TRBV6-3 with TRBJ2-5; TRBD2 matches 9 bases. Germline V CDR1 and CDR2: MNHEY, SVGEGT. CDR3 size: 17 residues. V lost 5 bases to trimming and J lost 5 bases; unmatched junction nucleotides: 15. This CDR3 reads CASSDGYRLAVRETQYF. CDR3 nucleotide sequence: TGTGCCAGCAGTGACGGTTACCGACTAGCGGTAAGGGAGACCCAGTACTTC.

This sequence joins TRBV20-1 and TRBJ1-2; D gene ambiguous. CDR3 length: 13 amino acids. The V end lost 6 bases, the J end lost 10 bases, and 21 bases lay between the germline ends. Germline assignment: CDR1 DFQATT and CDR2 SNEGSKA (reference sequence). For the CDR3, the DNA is TGCAGTGCCCGCCGGCCTTCCGAGGGCGCCTACACCTTC. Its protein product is CSARRPSEGAYTF.

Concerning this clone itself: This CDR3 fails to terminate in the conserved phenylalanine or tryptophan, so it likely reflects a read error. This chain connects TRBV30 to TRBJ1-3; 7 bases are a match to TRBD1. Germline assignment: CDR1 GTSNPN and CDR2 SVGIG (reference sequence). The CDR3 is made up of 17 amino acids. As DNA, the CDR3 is TGTGCCTTGAGTGTACGGGGACAGCCCTCCTCTGGAAACACCATATATTAT. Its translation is CALSVRGQPSSGNTIYY.

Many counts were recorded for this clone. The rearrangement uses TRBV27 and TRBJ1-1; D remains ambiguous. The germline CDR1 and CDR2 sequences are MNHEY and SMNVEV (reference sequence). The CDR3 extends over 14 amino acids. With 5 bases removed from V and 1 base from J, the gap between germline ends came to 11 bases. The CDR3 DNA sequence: TGTGCCAGCAGTCCTCGGTGGGGGAACACTGAAGCTTTCTTT. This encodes CASSPRWGNTEAFF.

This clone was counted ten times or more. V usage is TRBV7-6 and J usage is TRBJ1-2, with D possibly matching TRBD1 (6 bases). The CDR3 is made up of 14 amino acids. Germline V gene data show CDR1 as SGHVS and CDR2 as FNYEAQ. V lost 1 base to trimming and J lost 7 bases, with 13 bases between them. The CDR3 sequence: CASSLGQGYGGYTF. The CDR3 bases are TGTGCCAGCAGCTTAGGCCAGGGGTATGGTGGCTACACCTTC.

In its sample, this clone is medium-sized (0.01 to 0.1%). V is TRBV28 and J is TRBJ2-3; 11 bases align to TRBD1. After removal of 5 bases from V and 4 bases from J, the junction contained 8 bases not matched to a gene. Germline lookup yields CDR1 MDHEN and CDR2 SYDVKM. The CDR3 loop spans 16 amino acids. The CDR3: CASSAHGQGAADTQYF. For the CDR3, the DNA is TGTGCCAGCAGTGCCCACGGACAGGGGGCAGCAGATACGCAGTATTTT.

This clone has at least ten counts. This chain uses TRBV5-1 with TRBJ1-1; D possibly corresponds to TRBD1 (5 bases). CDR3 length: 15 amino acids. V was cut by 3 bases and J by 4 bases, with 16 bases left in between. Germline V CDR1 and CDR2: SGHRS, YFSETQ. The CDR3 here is CASSSSPGTFTEAFF. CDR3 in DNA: TGCGCCAGCAGCTCCTCCCCCGGGACGTTCACTGAAGCTTTCTTT.

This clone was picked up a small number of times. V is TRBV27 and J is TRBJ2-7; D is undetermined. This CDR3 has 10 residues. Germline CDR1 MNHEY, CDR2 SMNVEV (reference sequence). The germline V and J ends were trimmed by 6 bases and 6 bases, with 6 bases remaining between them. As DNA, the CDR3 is TGTGCCAGCAGGATGAGCGAGCAGTACTTC. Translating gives CASRMSEQYF.